These T cell receptor beta chains were read from a single sample in a study of T cell repertoires in cytomegalovirus infection. TCRdb ran MiXCR on the reads and lists one entry per CDR3 protein. The data show around 900,000 distinct CDR3 sequences, approximately 31% seen once. These receptors' antigens are unknown. Specimen: cultured CD8+ T cells from PBMCs, collected from culture after CMV antigen stimulation. The receptor source for this set is a human donor in good health (CMV status not recorded). Some clones in this sample may be carry-over from other donors' samples. The CDR3 runs from the conserved cysteine through the conserved F or W. The order of the fields is J gene, V gene, CDR3 protein.

>TRBJ1-1|TRBV7-2
CASSLHRGTEAFF
>TRBJ2-7|TRBV7-9
CASSSGPGGYNEQYF
>TRBJ2-7|TRBV6-5
CASRLTSGAYEQYF
>TRBJ1-2|TRBV5-6
CASSLNPRLRGGYTF
>TRBJ1-1|TRBV7-9
CASSLVVGVPEAFF
>TRBJ2-7|TRBV7-9
CASSLSGGTYEQYF
>TRBJ2-7|TRBV4-1
CASSQVFGGSSYEQYF
>TRBJ2-5|TRBV12-3/TRBV12-4
CASSLGRRDRGGETQYF
>TRBJ2-2|TRBV7-2
CASSLELAGAHGELFF
>TRBJ1-3|TRBV12-3/TRBV12-4
CASSLHISGNTIYF
>TRBJ1-1|TRBV10-3
CAIRDRGDTEAFF
>TRBJ1-2|TRBV7-4
CASRPQGAGYGYTF
>TRBJ1-4|TRBV11-2
CASSRDFGEKLFF
>TRBJ2-3|TRBV7-2
CASSLVAGPEPDAQYF
>TRBJ1-1|TRBV7-8
CASSLYPGTEAFF
>TRBJ2-5|TRBV7-8
CASSSDRQETQYF
>TRBJ2-1|TRBV7-2
CASSSGPPDNEQFF
>TRBJ2-7|TRBV5-5
CATDGQANEQYF
>TRBJ1-2|TRBV29-1
CSVEGQGEVYGYTF
>TRBJ2-2|TRBV19
CASRRPVADTGELFF
>TRBJ2-5|TRBV7-7
CASSLTSGEQETQYF
>TRBJ1-6|TRBV6-6
CASRSTGENNSPLHF
>TRBJ2-3|TRBV20-1
CSAFFYHPGQGTDTQYF
>TRBJ1-1|TRBV2
CASSELGLMNTEAFF
>TRBJ1-1|TRBV18
CASSPEESNTEAFF
>TRBJ2-1|TRBV29-1
CSAPTGLGEQFF
>TRBJ2-3|TRBV7-9
CASSWAGNPGDTQYF
>TRBJ2-2|TRBV9
CASSVPSGGQHNTGELFF
>TRBJ2-7|TRBV6-2/TRBV6-3
CASSEVRSYEQYF
>TRBJ1-2|TRBV18
CASSPQVGGAMDGYTF
>TRBJ1-4|TRBV11-2
CASSLRPSATNEKLFF
>TRBJ2-3|TRBV7-8
CASSIDRGGTDTQYF
>TRBJ2-3|TRBV7-2
CASIAGGLGDTQYF
>TRBJ2-3|TRBV4-1
CASSHEMGGGAKDTQYF
>TRBJ2-7|TRBV6-1
CASGAAVFYEQYF
>TRBJ2-1|TRBV7-8
CASSLTSGIYNEQFF
>TRBJ1-4|TRBV7-9
CASSFKVENINEKLFF